This T cell receptor (beta chain) was recorded in a study of blood T cell repertoires in COVID-19. This clone was picked up one time. Sequencing used immunoSEQ multiplex PCR; TCRdb keeps in-frame clones, though not all of them. There are around 220,000 clones in the sample; about 90% occur only once, and around 1.6% lies in the top ten. Source material: peripheral blood. The receptor was derived from a man between 18 and 35 years old with active or convalescent COVID-19.

The CDR3 DNA reads as TGTGCCAGCAGCGCGAGGACTGAAGCTTTCTTT. Translating gives CASSARTEAFF. The chain employs TRBV5-4 and TRBJ1-1; D is uncertain. CDR3 size: 11 residues. Germline loops: CDR1 SGHNT, CDR2 YYREEE (reference sequence). Deletions cut 4 bases from V and 5 bases from J, with 6 bases between.